A single sample is the source of the 20 T cell receptor beta chains below, sequenced in a study of shared clonotypes between healthy human individuals (dated by TCRdb to the early 2020s). Preparation of the library involved the immunoSEQ multiplex PCR assay. As stored in TCRdb, this immuneACCESS dataset retains in-frame rearrangements with V and J assigned. A fraction of the clones does not appear; measured against another copy, unresolved V genes explain less than half of the discrepancy, and the remainder lacks a known reason. Recorded for this sample are 730,000 or so clones; more than 70% of them occurred a single time. Clones ranked in the top ten supply under 2% of the sample. Material for sequencing was memory CD4+ T cells sorted from blood. The sample's cell subset or site, from its label and the paper: CD45RA-negative fraction. The source of these receptors is a woman aged 25-40 years in good health.

This rearrangement joins TRBV5-1 to TRBJ2-7; a possible D gene is TRBD1 (6 bases). V was clipped by 4 bases and J by 0 bases, with 17 bases between them. The CDR3 is 16 residues long. Germline V gene sequence: CDR1 SGHRS, CDR2 YFSETQ. CDR3 loop: CASSRTGTQSSYEQYF. As DNA, the CDR3 is TGCGCCAGCAGCCGAACCGGGACACAGAGCTCCTACGAGCAGTACTTC.

The genes are TRBV6-1 and TRBJ2-7; D may be TRBD1 (6 bases). V lost 6 bases to trimming and J lost 2 bases, with 14 bases between them. From germline, CDR1 is MNHNS and CDR2 SASEGT. The CDR3 length is 14 residues. The CDR3, as DNA: TGTGCCAGCAGCACGAGAGGGACACCCTACGAGCAGTACTTC. This translates into CASSTRGTPYEQYF.

The chain combines TRBV11-2 with TRBJ2-6; D is unclear. With 3 bases removed from V and 2 bases from J, the gap between germline ends came to 5 bases. The germline V gene has CDR1 SGHAT and CDR2 FQNNGV. There are 14 residues in the CDR3. The CDR3 sequence is CASSFQAGANVLTF. As DNA, the CDR3 is TGTGCCAGCAGCTTCCAGGCTGGGGCCAACGTCCTGACTTTC.

The rearrangement joins TRBV6-5 to TRBJ1-3; D might be TRBD1 (5 bases). Trimming cost V 6 bases and J 0 bases, with 9 bases left between them. The germline gives CDR1 MNHEY, CDR2 SVGAGI. CDR3 length equals 14 residues. The CDR3 DNA reads as TGTGCCAGCAGAAGAGGGGTCTCTGGAAACACCATATATTTT. Amino acid sequence: CASRRGVSGNTIYF.

This chain joins TRBV30 and TRBJ2-2, with D perhaps TRBD1 (6 bases). Between the trimmed V and J ends, which lost 4 bases and 7 bases, there was a span of 19 bases. Per germline, CDR1 GTSNPN and CDR2 SVGIG (reference sequence). The CDR3 is made up of 15 amino acids. Here the CDR3 reads CAWMSGTRGGGELFF. The CDR3 nucleotides read TGTGCCTGGATGTCCGGGACAAGGGGCGGCGGGGAGCTGTTTTTT.

This clone was found once. V and J are TRBV5-1 and TRBJ1-2, with 7 bases matching TRBD1. Germline CDR1 is SGHRS and CDR2 is YFSETQ. CDR3 length: 14 residues. V lost 2 bases, J lost 8 bases, and 9 bases stayed unmatched. The chain's CDR3 is CASSLTGEVVGYTF. CDR3 nucleotides: TGCGCCAGCAGCTTAACAGGGGAGGTTGTGGGCTACACCTTC.

This chain connects TRBV7-9 to TRBJ2-1, with D perhaps TRBD2 (6 bases). The length of the CDR3 is 12 residues. CDR1 SEHNR and CDR2 FQNEAQ come from the germline V gene (reference sequence). Between the trimmed V and J ends, which lost 3 bases and 10 bases, there was a span of 10 bases. CDR3 sequence: CASSFVAGEQFF. For the CDR3, the DNA is TGTGCCAGCAGCTTTGTGGCGGGGGAGCAGTTCTTC.

The DNA of the CDR3 is TGCAGCGTGCCTGGGTCTGGGGCCAACGTCCTGACTTTC. Residues: CSVPGSGANVLTF. The chain joins TRBV29-1 to TRBJ2-6, with D unresolved. This CDR3 region has 13 residues. Trimming removed 6 bases at V and 1 base at J, with 7 bases between. Germline V gives CDR1 SQVTM, CDR2 ANQGSEA. The full variable domain, in which reference TRBV29-1 and TRBJ2-6 provide the parts outside the CDR3, is SAVISQKPSRDICQRGTSLTIQCQVDSQVTMMFWYRQQPGQSLTLIATANQGSEATYESGFVIDKFPISRPNLTFSTLTVSNMSPEDSSIYLCSVPGSGANVLTFGAGSRLTVL.

The chain employs TRBV19 and TRBJ2-5; 8 bases line up with TRBD2. The J call may be faulty, since TRBJ2-7 better matches the DNA end. Germline CDR1 and CDR2: LNHDA and SQIVND (reference sequence). The CDR3 sequence is 16 residues long. CDR3 protein: CASSIFSGRDPHEQYF. The CDR3 DNA reads as TGTGCCAGTAGTATATTTTCCGGGAGGGACCCCCACGAGCAGTACTTC.

The genes are TRBV29-1 and TRBJ1-2, with D possibly TRBD1 on 6 matching bases. This CDR3 spans 13 amino acids. Trimming stripped 1 base from V and 7 bases from J, with 13 bases between. Germline V gene lookup returns CDR1 SQVTM and CDR2 ANQGSEA. CDR3 DNA sequence: TGCAGCGTTGAAGTTGGAGGGGGTGCTGGCTACACCTTC. It yields the protein CSVEVGGGAGYTF.

There are a few counts of this clone. The V gene is TRBV19, the J gene TRBJ1-2; tentative D call: TRBD1 (5 bases). Germline-derived CDR1 and CDR2 are LNHDA and SQIVND (reference sequence). The length of the CDR3 is 15 residues. V was trimmed by 3 bases and J by 8 bases, leaving 19 bases between them. CDR3 residues: CASSIIFSDKGGYTF. The CDR3 region has the DNA TGTGCCAGTAGTATTATCTTTTCGGACAAGGGCGGCTACACCTTC.

CDR3 amino acids: CASRPPQGNTEAFF. The DNA for the CDR3 is TGTGCCAGCAGGCCACCTCAGGGGAACACTGAAGCTTTCTTT. V and J are TRBV6-1 and TRBJ1-1; perhaps TRBD1 as D (5 bases). Trimming took off 6 bases at V and 1 base at J, with 12 bases between the two ends. The CDR3 consists of 14 residues. CDR1 and CDR2 (germline): MNHNS, SASEGT.

This clone was seen a handful of times. The V gene is TRBV7-8, the J gene TRBJ1-1; D ambiguous. The CDR3 covers 14 residues. CDR1 is SGHVS and CDR2 is FQNEAQ in the germline V gene. The V and J ends lost 4 bases and 0 bases respectively, with 9 bases between them. CDR3 loop: CASSSQRMNTEAFF. The DNA of the CDR3 is TGTGCCAGCAGCTCCCAAAGGATGAACACTGAAGCTTTCTTT.

The rearrangement links TRBV7-6 to TRBJ2-2; TRBD2 aligns across 10 bases. The CDR3 contains 17 residues. The germline V gene has CDR1 SGHVS and CDR2 FNYEAQ. V was clipped by 5 bases and J by 5 bases; unmatched bases: 11. The CDR3 DNA follows: TGTGCCAGCAGCCGGAGGGAGACTAGCGGGCCTACCGGGGAGCTGTTTTTT. As protein: CASSRRETSGPTGELFF. The full variable domain, completed using reference TRBV7-6 and TRBJ2-2, is GAGVSQSPRYKVTKRGQDVALRCDPISGHVSLYWYRQALGQGPEFLTYFNYEAQQDKSGLPNDRFSAERPEGSISTLTIQRTEQRDSAMYRCASSRRETSGPTGELFFGEGSRLTVL.

V usage is TRBV27 and J usage is TRBJ2-5; TRBD1 aligns across 7 bases. Per the germline V gene, CDR1 is MNHEY and CDR2 is SMNVEV (reference sequence). Unmatched junction bases numbered 15, after V lost 5 bases and J lost 3 bases. This CDR3 has 17 amino acids. CDR3 loop: CASSRQGARGREETQYF. In DNA form, the CDR3 reads TGTGCCAGCAGTAGACAGGGAGCGAGGGGAAGGGAAGAGACCCAGTACTTC.

Turning to this clone: Other DNA sequences within the sample encode an identical CDR3. The rearrangement joins TRBV30 to TRBJ2-7; D perhaps matches TRBD2 (6 bases). The germline V gene has CDR1 GTSNPN and CDR2 SVGIG (reference sequence). V was trimmed by 2 bases and J by 2 bases, leaving 10 bases between them. The CDR3 sequence is 13 residues long. Here the CDR3 DNA reads TGTGCCTGGAGTTTGGGGGGTCCCTACGAGCAGTACTTC. Its protein product is CAWSLGGPYEQYF.

The rearrangement links TRBV19 to TRBJ1-3; tentative D call: TRBD1 (5 bases). V dropped 11 bases and J dropped 4 bases, with 18 bases sitting between them. The CDR3 runs 14 residues. CDR1 LNHDA and CDR2 SQIVND come from the germline V gene (reference sequence). CDR3 sequence: CAASGGTVGNTIYF. The CDR3 DNA is TGTGCCGCCTCTGGGGGTACGGTCGGAAACACCATATATTTT.

The J gene is TRBJ1-2, the V gene TRBV4-2, with D maybe TRBD1 (6 bases). Between the trimmed V and J ends, which lost 0 bases and 8 bases, there was a span of 16 bases. Germline CDR1 is LGHNA and CDR2 is YNFKEQ. The CDR3 has 15 residues. For the CDR3, the DNA is TGTGCCAGCAGCCAAGATCTCCCACAGGGCGGCGGCTACACCTTC. Amino acids: CASSQDLPQGGGYTF.

V usage is TRBV28 and J usage is TRBJ2-3; 7 bases align to TRBD1. V gave up 4 bases and J gave up 14 bases; unmatched junction bases: 6. The CDR3 covers 11 residues. Per germline, CDR1 MDHEN and CDR2 SYDVKM. The CDR3 nucleotides are TGTGCCAGCAGTTCGCGACAGGGTTGGTATTTT. It is translated as CASSSRQGWYF.

This clone was picked up many times. The chain couples TRBV7-9 to TRBJ2-5, with TRBD1 identical over 9 bases. The V gene's germline CDR1 is SEHNR and CDR2 FQNEAQ (reference sequence). V trimming: 0 bases; J trimming: 2 bases; junction bases outside the gene matches: 4. The CDR3 is 16 amino acids. CDR3 protein: CASSLARGTGQETQYF. In nucleotides, the CDR3 is TGTGCCAGCAGCTTAGCGAGGGGGACAGGGCAAGAGACCCAGTACTTC.